This T cell receptor (beta chain) stems from a study of blood T cells in healthy people across ages. Together with a sample-barcoded 5' primer, a J-beta primer mix was included in a second PCR lasting about 6 to 11 cycles. A minimum of 2.5 million CDR3-containing paired-end reads was obtained for each sample. From the 5' RACE reads, TCRdb called clonotypes with MiXCR, one entry per CDR3 protein. The sample has some 1.4 million distinct CDR3 sequences, roughly 40% seen once. This clonotype was counted only a few times. The V end lost 0 bases, the J end lost 3 bases, and 8 bases lay between the germline ends. The length of the CDR3 is 14 residues. Germline CDR1 is LGHDT and CDR2 is YNNKEL (reference sequence).

The chain joins TRBV3-1 to TRBJ1-2; D gene uncertain. The source of this sequence is a woman between 18 and 29 years old in good health. Sequenced material: blood. In DNA form, the CDR3 reads TGTGCCAGCAGCCAAGAGGGCATAGACTATGGCTACACCTTC. Translated, it gives CASSQEGIDYGYTF.